Detailed here is one T cell receptor beta chain. Its matching antigen is unknown. This record comes from a study of PD-1 blockade in classical Hodgkin lymphoma. Whole-study results and caveats: Causes of the repertoire differences remain undefined, possibly disease activity or prior therapy. Complete responders showed a baseline diversity that resembled the diversity of newly diagnosed patients.

Relapses following autologous stem cell transplantation were seen in all patients, with brentuximab vedotin exposure varying. The germline V gene has CDR1 MGHRA and CDR2 YSYEKL. The CDR3 loop spans 15 amino acids. V was clipped by 0 bases and J by 7 bases, with 15 bases between them. Sequencing used immunoSEQ multiplex PCR; TCRdb keeps in-frame clones, though not all of them. Of some 28,000 clones in the sample, roughly 85% were seen once. The gene calls are TRBV4-1 and TRBJ1-2, with D possibly matching TRBD1 (5 bases). This specimen was peripheral blood mononuclear cells (PBMCs), taken before the second cycle of nivolumab. The source is a human donor with classical Hodgkin lymphoma. The CDR3 region is CASSQDNQGISGYTF. In DNA form, the CDR3 reads TGCGCCAGCAGCCAAGATAATCAGGGTATCTCTGGCTACACCTTC.